The clone carrying this T cell receptor beta chain was detected only once. This record belongs to a study of blood T cell repertoires in COVID-19. Overall study: The origin of the acute and convalescent COVID-19 samples was the United States, Italy and Spain.

The CDR3 consists of 15 residues. Germline assignment: CDR1 MNHNS and CDR2 SASEGT. Trimming shortened V by 1 base and J by 1 base, and 10 bases separated the two germline ends. Study processing details: Amplification from reference gene primers served as the basis for estimated nucleated cell counts. This table comes from immunoSEQ multiplex PCR, and its TCRdb copy is limited to in-frame clones, with some not included. V, J and clone size were drawn from that table, and D and trimming were deduced from the DNA. The sample contains some 250,000 clones, 87% of which appear only once. The chain recombines TRBV6-1 with TRBJ1-1; D perhaps matches TRBD1 (6 bases). The TCR comes from a man aged 60 to 69 who had recovered from COVID-19. The specimen was peripheral blood. CDR3 in DNA: TGTGCCAGCAGTGAAGTGGGGGCTGGGAACACTGAAGCTTTCTTT. This gives the protein CASSEVGAGNTEAFF.